This T cell receptor (beta chain) was captured by sequencing in a study of blood T cell repertoires in COVID-19. On the study more broadly: The United States, Italy and Spain were the sources of the acute and convalescent COVID-19 samples. T cells, B-cell-depleted T cells, or PBMCs supplied cDNA or gDNA.

Seattle's cohort entered during active infection and was followed longitudinally. Study processing details: Cell counts per sample came from amplifying reference gene primers. Assay: immunoSEQ multiplex PCR; the TCRdb copy retains only in-frame clones and omits some. That table supplies the V and J calls and clone size; D and trimming were determined from the DNA. The sample has approximately 300,000 clones; about 90% are singletons. The source of this sequence is a woman aged 25 to 39 with COVID-19, enrolled during active disease. The material sequenced was peripheral blood.

CDR3 in DNA: TGTGCCAGCAGCTCGACAGGGGTTACTGAAGCTTTCTTT. It yields the protein CASSSTGVTEAFF. The rearrangement uses TRBV14 and TRBJ1-1, with 8 bases fitting TRBD1. CDR3 length equals 13 residues. J was trimmed by 5 bases and V by 5 bases; bases with no gene match: 4. CDR1 is SGHDN and CDR2 is FVKESK in the germline V gene. Complete variable domain (other parts from reference TRBV14 and TRBJ1-1): EAGVTQFPSHSVIEKGQTVTLRCDPISGHDNLYWYRRVMGKEIKFLLHFVKESKQDESGMPNNRFLAERTGGTYSTLKVQPAELEDSGVYFCASSSTGVTEAFFGQGTRLTVV.